Presented here are 8 T cell receptor beta chains from one specimen sequenced in a study of blood T cell repertoires in COVID-19. Sequenced by immunoSEQ multiplex PCR; TCRdb stores in-frame clones only, minus some. This sample carries roughly 250,000 clones, 82% of them seen once, and the ten largest clones take more than 4.5%. The sample was peripheral blood. These receptors came from an elderly woman with active or convalescent COVID-19.

The rearrangement links TRBV30 to TRBJ2-5; D gene unclear. The V gene's germline CDR1 is GTSNPN and CDR2 SVGIG (reference sequence). There are 16 residues in the CDR3. V was cut by 0 bases and J by 3 bases, with 17 bases left in between. The CDR3 region is CAWSVSSFSRKETQYF. For the CDR3, the DNA is TGTGCCTGGAGTGTATCCAGCTTTAGCCGTAAAGAGACCCAGTACTTC.

The chain recombines TRBV19 with TRBJ2-7; 12 bases fit TRBD1. The V and J ends lost 5 bases and 3 bases, in that order; junction bases with no gene match: 5. This CDR3 spans 15 amino acids. Looked up from germline, CDR1 is LNHDA and CDR2 is SQIVND (reference sequence). The CDR3 DNA reads TGTGCCAGTAGTTTGGGGACAGGGGGCATCTACGAGCAGTACTTC. It specifies CASSLGTGGIYEQYF.

V usage is TRBV14 and J usage is TRBJ1-5, with D maybe TRBD1 (6 bases). The V gene lost 4 bases and the J gene lost 3 bases, with 13 bases spanning the gap. The V gene's germline CDR1 is SGHDN and CDR2 FVKESK. CDR3 length: 15 amino acids. CDR3 bases: TGTGCCAGCAGCCGGGATGGACAGATCAATCAGCCCCAGCATTTT. As protein: CASSRDGQINQPQHF. The full variable domain, its missing parts supplied by reference TRBV14 and TRBJ1-5, is EAGVTQFPSHSVIEKGQTVTLRCDPISGHDNLYWYRRVMGKEIKFLLHFVKESKQDESGMPNNRFLAERTGGTYSTLKVQPAELEDSGVYFCASSRDGQINQPQHFGDGTRLSIL.

The chain links TRBV5-4 to TRBJ2-7, with D perhaps TRBD2 (5 bases). CDR1 and CDR2 (germline): SGHNT, YYREEE (reference sequence). This CDR3 comprises 13 residues. Between the trimmed V and J ends, which lost 4 bases and 6 bases, there was a span of 14 bases. CDR3 bases: TGTGCCAGCAGCCCCGGGGTCGGGTTCGAGCAGTACTTC. Amino acid sequence: CASSPGVGFEQYF.

The chain combines TRBV19 with TRBJ1-6; possible D gene TRBD1, 5 bases. The germline CDR1 and CDR2 sequences are LNHDA and SQIVND (reference sequence). The V end lost 7 bases, the J end lost 9 bases, and 16 bases lay between the germline ends. The CDR3 length is 14 residues. CDR3 in amino acids: CASTPTGGGSPLHF. The DNA for the CDR3 is TGTGCCAGTACGCCGACGGGGGGGGGTTCACCCCTCCACTTT.

This sequence joins TRBV19 and TRBJ1-5; TRBD1 might be the D (6 bases). The CDR3 runs to 14 residues. Per germline, CDR1 LNHDA and CDR2 SQIVND (reference sequence). V was shortened by 7 bases and J by 0 bases, with 10 bases between the two germline ends. The DNA for the CDR3 is TGTGCCAGTACCCTAGGGGGTAGCAATCAGCCCCAGCATTTT. It yields the protein CASTLGGSNQPQHF.

V usage is TRBV7-8 and J usage is TRBJ1-2; D is unclear. The ends were cut back, 5 bases at V and 4 bases at J, with 11 bases in the middle. The CDR3 is made up of 13 amino acids. The V gene's germline CDR1 is SGHVS and CDR2 FQNEAQ. The CDR3 DNA follows: TGTGCCAGCAGCCCAGGCCTCGGCTATGGCTACACCTTC. Encoded protein: CASSPGLGYGYTF.

This chain links TRBV27 with TRBJ1-6; possible D gene TRBD1, 5 bases. The V gene's germline CDR1 is MNHEY and CDR2 SMNVEV (reference sequence). This CDR3 is 15 amino acids long. V was clipped by 3 bases and J by 7 bases, with 13 bases between them. The CDR3 loop is CASSFAGGMNSPLHF. The CDR3 DNA is TGTGCCAGCAGTTTCGCGGGGGGAATGAATTCACCCCTCCACTTT.